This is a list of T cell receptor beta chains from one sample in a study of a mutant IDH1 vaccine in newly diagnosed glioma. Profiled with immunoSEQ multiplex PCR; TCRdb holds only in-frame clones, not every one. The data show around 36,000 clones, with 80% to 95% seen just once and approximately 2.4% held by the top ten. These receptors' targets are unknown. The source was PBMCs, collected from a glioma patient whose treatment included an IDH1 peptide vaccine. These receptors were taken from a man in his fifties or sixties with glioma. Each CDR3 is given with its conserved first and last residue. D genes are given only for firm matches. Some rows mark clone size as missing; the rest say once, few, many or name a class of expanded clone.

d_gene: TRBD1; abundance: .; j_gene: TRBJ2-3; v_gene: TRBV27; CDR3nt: TGTGCCAGCGGTGGGACAGGCTGGACAGATACGCAGTATTTT; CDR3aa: CASGGTGWTDTQYF
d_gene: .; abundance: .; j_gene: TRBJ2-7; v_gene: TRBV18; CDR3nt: TGTGCCAGCTCACCCTTAACGCCCTACGAGCAGTACTTC; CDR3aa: CASSPLTPYEQYF
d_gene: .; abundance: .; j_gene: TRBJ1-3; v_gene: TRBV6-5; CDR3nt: TGTGCCAGCAGTTACCGGGACAACTCTGGAAACACCATATATTTT; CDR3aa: CASSYRDNSGNTIYF
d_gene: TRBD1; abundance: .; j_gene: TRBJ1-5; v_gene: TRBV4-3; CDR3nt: TGCGCCAGCAGCCATGGACAGGGACGGAATCAGCCCCAGCATTTT; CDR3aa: CASSHGQGRNQPQHF
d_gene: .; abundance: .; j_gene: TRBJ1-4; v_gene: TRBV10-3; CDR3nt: TGTGCCATCAGCGGTGGCGAAAAACTGTTTTTT; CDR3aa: CAISGGEKLFF
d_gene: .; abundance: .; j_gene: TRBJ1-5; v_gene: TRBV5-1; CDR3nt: TGCGCCAGCAGCGAACAGGGTTATAGCAATCAGCCCCAGCATTTT; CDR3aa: CASSEQGYSNQPQHF
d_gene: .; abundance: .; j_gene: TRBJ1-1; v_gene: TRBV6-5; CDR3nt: TGTGCCAGCAGTTACTCGACGGCCCCTCTAAGCACTGAAGCTTTCTTT; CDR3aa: CASSYSTAPLSTEAFF
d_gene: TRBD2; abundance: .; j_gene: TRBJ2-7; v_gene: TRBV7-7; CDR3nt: TGTGCTAGCAGCTTAGGGACTAGGGGGGACGAGCAGTACTTC; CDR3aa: CASSLGTRGDEQYF
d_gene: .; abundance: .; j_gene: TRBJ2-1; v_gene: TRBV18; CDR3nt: TGTGCCAGCTCACCTGAAGCGTTTGGAGGTTACAATGAGCAGTTCTTC; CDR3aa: CASSPEAFGGYNEQFF
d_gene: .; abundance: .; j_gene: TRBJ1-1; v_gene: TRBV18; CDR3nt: TGTGCCAGCACTGACAGGAGAAACACTGAAGCTTTCTTT; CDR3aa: CASTDRRNTEAFF
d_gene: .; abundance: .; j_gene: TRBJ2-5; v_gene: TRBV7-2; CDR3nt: TGTGCCAGCAGCCCGTACCAAGAGACCCAGTACTTC; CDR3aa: CASSPYQETQYF
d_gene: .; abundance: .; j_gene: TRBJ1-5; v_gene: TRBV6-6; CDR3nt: TGTGCCAGCAGTTACTCGTCCCGGGAGCAGCCCCAGCATTTT; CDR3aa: CASSYSSREQPQHF
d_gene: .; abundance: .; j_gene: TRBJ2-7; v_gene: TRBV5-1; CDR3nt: TGCGCCAGCAGCCCCGAGCAGGGTGGCTACGAGCAGTACTTC; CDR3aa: CASSPEQGGYEQYF
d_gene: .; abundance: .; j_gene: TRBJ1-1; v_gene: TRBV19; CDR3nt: TGTGCCAGTAGTATGGGAAGTAAAGGCACTGAAGCTTTCTTT; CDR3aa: CASSMGSKGTEAFF
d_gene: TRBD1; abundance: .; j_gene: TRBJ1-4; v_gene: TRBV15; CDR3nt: TGTGCCACCAGCAGAGTGACAGGGCCGCGGACTAATGAAAAACTGTTTTTT; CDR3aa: CATSRVTGPRTNEKLFF
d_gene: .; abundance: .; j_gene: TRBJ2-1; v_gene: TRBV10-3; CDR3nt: TGTGCCATCAGTGATAGGAATGAGCAGTTCTTC; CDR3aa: CAISDRNEQFF
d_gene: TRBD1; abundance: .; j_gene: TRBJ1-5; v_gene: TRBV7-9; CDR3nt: TGTGCCAGCAGCCCGACAGGGGGCAATCAGCCCCAGCATTTT; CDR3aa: CASSPTGGNQPQHF
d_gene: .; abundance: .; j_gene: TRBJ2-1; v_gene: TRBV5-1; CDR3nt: TGCGCCAGCAGCTTGGATGCCTCCTCCTACAATGAGCAGTTCTTC; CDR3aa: CASSLDASSYNEQFF
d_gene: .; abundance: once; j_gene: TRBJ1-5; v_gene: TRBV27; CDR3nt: TGTGCCAGCAGTGGGGGAGGACTGACAGAGGGCAATCAGCCCCAGCATTTT; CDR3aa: CASSGGGLTEGNQPQHF
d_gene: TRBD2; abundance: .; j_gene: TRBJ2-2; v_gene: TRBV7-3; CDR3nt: TGTGCCAGCAGCTTCCACTTAGGGGCGGGGGAAAACACCGGGGAGCTGTTTTTT; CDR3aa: CASSFHLGAGENTGELFF
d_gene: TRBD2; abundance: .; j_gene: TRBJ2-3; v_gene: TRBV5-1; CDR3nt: TGCGCCAGCAGCCACGGGAATAGCGGGAGGGCGGATACGCAGTATTTT; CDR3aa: CASSHGNSGRADTQYF
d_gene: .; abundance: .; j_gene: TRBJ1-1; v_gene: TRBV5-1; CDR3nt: TGCGCCAGCAGCTTGGGGGGGCAGGAAACTGAAGCTTTCTTT; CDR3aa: CASSLGGQETEAFF
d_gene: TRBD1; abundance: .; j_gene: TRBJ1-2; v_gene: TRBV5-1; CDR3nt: TGCGCCAGCACAGATACCGACGACACCCGGGACAGGGGCATCTATGGCTACACCTTC; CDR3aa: CASTDTDDTRDRGIYGYTF
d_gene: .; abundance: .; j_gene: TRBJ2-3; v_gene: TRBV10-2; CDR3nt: TGCGCCAGCAGTGATTTAAACCCCAGCCCGGTAGGGGGGCGAGATACGCAGTATTTT; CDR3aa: CASSDLNPSPVGGRDTQYF
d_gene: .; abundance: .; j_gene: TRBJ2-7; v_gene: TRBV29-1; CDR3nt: TGCAGCGTTGAGACCGGAGGTTCCTACGAGCAGTACTTC; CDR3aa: CSVETGGSYEQYF
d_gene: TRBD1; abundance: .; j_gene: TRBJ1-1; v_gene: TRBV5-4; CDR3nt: TGTGCCAGCAGCCAGGACCGGGGACAGCTGAACACTGAAGCTTTCTTT; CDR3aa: CASSQDRGQLNTEAFF
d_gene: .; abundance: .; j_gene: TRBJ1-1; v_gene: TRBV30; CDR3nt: TGTGCCTGGAGTGTACTAGGACGGACCGTCGCTGAAGCTTTCTTT; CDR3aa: CAWSVLGRTVAEAFF
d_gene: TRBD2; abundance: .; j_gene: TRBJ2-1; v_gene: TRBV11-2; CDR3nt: TGTGCCAGCAGCCCCGGCCAGCGGGCGGGGGGGAATGAGCAGTTCTTC; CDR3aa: CASSPGQRAGGNEQFF
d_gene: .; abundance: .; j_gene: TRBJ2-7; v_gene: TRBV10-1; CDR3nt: TGCGCCAGCAGTGAGTATCAGAGTGTGCCTTCCTACGAGCAGTACTTC; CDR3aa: CASSEYQSVPSYEQYF
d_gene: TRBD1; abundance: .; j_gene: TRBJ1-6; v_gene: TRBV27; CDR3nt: TGTGCCAGCAGTGGGGGGACAGTCAATAATTCACCCCTCCACTTT; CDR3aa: CASSGGTVNNSPLHF
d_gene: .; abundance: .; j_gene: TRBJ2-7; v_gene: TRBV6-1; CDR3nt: TGTGCCCAATTTCAGGCACAGCTCTCCGAGCAGTACTTC; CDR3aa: CAQFQAQLSEQYF
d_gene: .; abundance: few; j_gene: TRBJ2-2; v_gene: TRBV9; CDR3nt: TGTGCCAGCAGCGTACGCCTCCAGGGGCCCGGGGAGCTGTTTTTT; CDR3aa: CASSVRLQGPGELFF
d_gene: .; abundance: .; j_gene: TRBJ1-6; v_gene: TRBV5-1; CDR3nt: TGCGCCAGCAGCTTGAACGGGGTTAATTCACCCCTCCACTTT; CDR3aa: CASSLNGVNSPLHF
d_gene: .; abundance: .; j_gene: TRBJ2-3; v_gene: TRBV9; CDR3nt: TGTGCCAGCAGCGTAGTTGGTAGCGGAGTAGATACGCAGTATTTT; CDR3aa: CASSVVGSGVDTQYF
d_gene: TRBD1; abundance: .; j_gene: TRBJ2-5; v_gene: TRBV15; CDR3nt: TGTGCCACCAGCAGTCTTCAGGGGGCGTATGAGACCCAGTACTTC; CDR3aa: CATSSLQGAYETQYF
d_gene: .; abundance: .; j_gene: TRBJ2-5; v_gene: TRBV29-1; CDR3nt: TGCAGCGTTTATGGACCTCACGCTAAAGAGACCCAGTACTTC; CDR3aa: CSVYGPHAKETQYF
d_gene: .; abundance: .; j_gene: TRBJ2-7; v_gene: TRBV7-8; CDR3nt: TGTGCCAGCAGCTTGGGGGGGCGGAACGAGCAGTACTTC; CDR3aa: CASSLGGRNEQYF
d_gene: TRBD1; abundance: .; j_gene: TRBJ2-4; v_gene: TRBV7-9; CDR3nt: TGTGCCAGCAGCTTGGGGACCTATACCGGGACAGGAGACAAAAACATTCAGTACTTC; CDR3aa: CASSLGTYTGTGDKNIQYF
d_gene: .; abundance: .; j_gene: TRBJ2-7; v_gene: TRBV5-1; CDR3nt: TGCGCCAGCAGCTTAGCGCCGGGACGGACCTACGAGCAGTACTTC; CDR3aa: CASSLAPGRTYEQYF
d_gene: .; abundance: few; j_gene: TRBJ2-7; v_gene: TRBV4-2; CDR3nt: TGTGCCAGCAGCCTATGGGGAGTGTCCTACGAGCAGTACTTC; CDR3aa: CASSLWGVSYEQYF
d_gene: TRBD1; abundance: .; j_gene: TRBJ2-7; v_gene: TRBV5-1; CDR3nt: TGCGCCAGCAGCGGACCCGGGACAGGTTCCTACGAGCAGTACTTC; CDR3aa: CASSGPGTGSYEQYF
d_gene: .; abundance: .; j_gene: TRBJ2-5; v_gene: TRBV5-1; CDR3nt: TGCGCCAGCAGCTTGGGAGGGCTTTGGGGCGAAGAGACCCAGTACTTC; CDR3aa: CASSLGGLWGEETQYF
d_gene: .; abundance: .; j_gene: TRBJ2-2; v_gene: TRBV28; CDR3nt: TGTGCCAGCAGTTTCTTTTCGGGCACCGGGGAGCTGTTTTTT; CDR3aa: CASSFFSGTGELFF
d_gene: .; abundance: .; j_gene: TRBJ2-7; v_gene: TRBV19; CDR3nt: TGTGCCAGTAGTATAGGGGGCGTTGGGTCCTACGAGCAGTACTTC; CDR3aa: CASSIGGVGSYEQYF
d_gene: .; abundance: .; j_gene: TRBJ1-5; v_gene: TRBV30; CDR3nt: TGTGCCTGGAGTGGAAAGGGAGGCAATCAGCCCCAGCATTTT; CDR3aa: CAWSGKGGNQPQHF